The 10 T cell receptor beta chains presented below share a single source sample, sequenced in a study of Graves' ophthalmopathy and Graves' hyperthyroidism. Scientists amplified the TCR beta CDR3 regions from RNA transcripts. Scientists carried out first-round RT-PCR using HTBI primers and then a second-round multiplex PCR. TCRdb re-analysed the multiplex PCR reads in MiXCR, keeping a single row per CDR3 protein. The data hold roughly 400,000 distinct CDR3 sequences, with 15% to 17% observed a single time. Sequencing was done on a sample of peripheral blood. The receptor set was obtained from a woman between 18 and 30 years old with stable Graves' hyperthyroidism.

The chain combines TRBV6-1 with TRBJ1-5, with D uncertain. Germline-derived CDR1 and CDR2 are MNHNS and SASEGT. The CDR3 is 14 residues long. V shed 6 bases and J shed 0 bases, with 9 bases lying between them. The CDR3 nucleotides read TGTGCCAGCAGACCAGGACGTAGCAATCAGCCCCAGCATTTT. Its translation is CASRPGRSNQPQHF.

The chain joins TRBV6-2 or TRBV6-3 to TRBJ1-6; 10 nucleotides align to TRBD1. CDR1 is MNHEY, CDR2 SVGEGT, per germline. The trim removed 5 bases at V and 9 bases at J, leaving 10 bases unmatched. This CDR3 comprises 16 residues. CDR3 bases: TGTGCCAGCAGTCCCCTTTGGACAGGGGGAGGTTCACCCCTCCACTTT. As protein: CASSPLWTGGGSPLHF.

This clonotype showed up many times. CDR3 DNA: TGTGCCAGCAGTTTTGCGGGACGGGGAGAATCCTCTGGAAACACCATATATTTT. Amino acids: CASSFAGRGESSGNTIYF. V and J are TRBV12-3 or TRBV12-4 and TRBJ1-3; possible D gene TRBD1, 5 bases. V was trimmed by 3 bases and J by 0 bases, leaving 18 bases between them. CDR3 length equals 18 residues.

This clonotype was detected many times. The CDR3 protein is CSGHHKGGETQYF. DNA of the CDR3: TGCAGCGGACACCACAAGGGCGGAGAGACCCAGTACTTC. V and J are TRBV29-1 and TRBJ2-5; D unresolved. Germline values: CDR1 SQVTM, CDR2 ANQGSEA. This CDR3 has 13 amino acids. Trimming took off 7 bases at V and 4 bases at J, with 16 bases between the two ends.

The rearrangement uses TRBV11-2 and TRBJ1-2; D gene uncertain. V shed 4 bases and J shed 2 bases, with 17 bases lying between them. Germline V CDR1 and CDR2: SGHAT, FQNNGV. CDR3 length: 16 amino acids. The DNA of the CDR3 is TGTGCCAGCAGCTCCCCCGGGCAGGTGGGGAACTATGGCTACACCTTC. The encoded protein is CASSSPGQVGNYGYTF. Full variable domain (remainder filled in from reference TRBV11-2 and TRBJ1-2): EAGVAQSPRYKIIEKRQSVAFWCNPISGHATLYWYQQILGQGPKLLIQFQNNGVVDDSQLPKDRFSAERLKGVDSTLKIQPAKLEDSAVYLCASSSPGQVGNYGYTFGSGTRLTVV.

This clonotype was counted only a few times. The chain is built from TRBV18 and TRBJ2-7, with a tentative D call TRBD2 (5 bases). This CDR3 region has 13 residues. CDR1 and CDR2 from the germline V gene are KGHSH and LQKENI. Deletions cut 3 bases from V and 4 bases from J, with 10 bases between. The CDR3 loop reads CASSPLGLYEQYF. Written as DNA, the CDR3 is TGTGCCAGCTCACCGCTTGGACTGTACGAGCAGTACTTC.

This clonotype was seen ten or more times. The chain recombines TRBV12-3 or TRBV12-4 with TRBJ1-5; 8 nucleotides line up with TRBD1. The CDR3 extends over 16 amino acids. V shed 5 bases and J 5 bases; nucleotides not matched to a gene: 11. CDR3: CASSQRQGRSYQPQHF. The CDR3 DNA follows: TGTGCCAGCAGTCAACGACAGGGGCGTTCATATCAGCCCCAGCATTTT.

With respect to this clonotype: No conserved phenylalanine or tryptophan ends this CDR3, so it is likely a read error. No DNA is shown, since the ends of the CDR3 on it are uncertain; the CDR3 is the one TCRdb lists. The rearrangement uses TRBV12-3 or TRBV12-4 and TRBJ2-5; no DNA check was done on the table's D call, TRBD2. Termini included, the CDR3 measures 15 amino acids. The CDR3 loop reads CASSAYGTVQETGDL.

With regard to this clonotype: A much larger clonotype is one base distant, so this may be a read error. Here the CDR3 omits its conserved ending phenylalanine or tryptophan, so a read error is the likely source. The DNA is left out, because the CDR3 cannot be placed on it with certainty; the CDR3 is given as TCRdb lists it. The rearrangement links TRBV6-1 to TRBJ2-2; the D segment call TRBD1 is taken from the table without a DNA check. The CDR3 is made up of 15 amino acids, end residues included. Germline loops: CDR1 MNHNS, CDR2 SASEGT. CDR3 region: CASSGQGRGTGELWV.

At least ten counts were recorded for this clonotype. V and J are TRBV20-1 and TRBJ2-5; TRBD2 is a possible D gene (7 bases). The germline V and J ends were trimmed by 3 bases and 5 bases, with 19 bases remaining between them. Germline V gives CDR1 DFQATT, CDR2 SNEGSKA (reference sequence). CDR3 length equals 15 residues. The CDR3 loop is CSARVVGGRGETQYF. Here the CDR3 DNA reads TGCAGTGCTAGGGTCGTCGGGGGGCGGGGTGAGACCCAGTACTTC.